The following is a T cell receptor beta chain sequence with its context. CDR1 MDHEN and CDR2 SYDVKM come from the germline V gene. The CDR3 covers 14 residues. Trimming cost V 5 bases and J 6 bases; bases outside gene matches: 6. This record comes from a study of T cell changes during pregnancy in multiple sclerosis. The protocol was immunoSEQ multiplex PCR, while the TCRdb copy is restricted to in-frame clones and leaves out a portion. The sample records about 30,000 clones, over 85% being singletons. The TCR comes from a female donor in good health, enrolled as a control in a pregnancy study. Material: CD4+ T cells from peripheral blood mononuclear cells, obtained in the second trimester of pregnancy. The chain has TRBV28 and TRBJ2-7; 11 bases map to TRBD2. The CDR3 sequence is CASSTSGRTSEQYF. The CDR3 nucleotides are TGTGCCAGCAGTACTAGCGGGAGAACCTCCGAGCAGTACTTC.